This TCR beta chain emerged from a study of T cells in Graves' hyperthyroidism and ophthalmopathy. This clonotype was found many times. The antigen is not known. Study results and caveats: Most thyroid clonotypes that were expanded above 0.001 also turned up in blood.

It was RNA transcripts that yielded the amplified TCR beta CDR3 regions. The TCR CDR3 was amplified in a first-round RT-PCR using the HTBI primer set. One entry per CDR3 protein results from TCRdb running MiXCR on the multiplex PCR reads. The profile shows roughly 500,000 distinct CDR3 sequences, 46% of them singletons. The length of the CDR3 is 14 residues. CDR1 is SQVTM and CDR2 is ANQGSEA in the germline V gene. V gave up 6 bases and J gave up 0 bases, with 11 bases separating them. The sample was peripheral blood or thyroid tissue (not recorded which). This TCR was sampled from an adult woman with Graves' disease, either hyperthyroidism or ophthalmopathy (not recorded which). This chain uses TRBV29-1 with TRBJ2-2, with D tentatively TRBD1 (6 bases). CDR3 coding DNA: TGCAGCGTAAGGACAGTGTCGAACACCGGGGAGCTGTTTTTT. This translates into CSVRTVSNTGELFF.